These T cell receptor beta chains were read from a single sample in a study of OX40 agonist ivuxolimab in advanced cancers. The protocol was immunoSEQ multiplex PCR, while the TCRdb copy is restricted to in-frame clones and leaves out a portion. The sample records 35,000 to 45,000 clones, around 87% being singletons. The specimen comprised CD4+ or CD8+ T cells sorted from blood, sampled in a trial of the OX40 agonist ivuxolimab. All receptors derive from an adult with an advanced solid tumor such as melanoma, head and neck, liver or kidney cancer. The CDR3 runs from the conserved cysteine through the conserved F or W. The order of the fields is J gene, CDR3 length, V gene, CDR3 protein.

j_gene: TRBJ2-3
len: 13
v_gene: TRBV28
CDR3aa: CASSLPSADTQYF

j_gene: TRBJ2-7
len: 11
v_gene: TRBV11-3
CDR3aa: CASSLRYEQYF

j_gene: TRBJ2-2
len: 17
v_gene: TRBV14
CDR3aa: CASSQLPGQGAIGELFF

j_gene: TRBJ2-2
len: 13
v_gene: TRBV7-9
CDR3aa: CASSLREVGELFF

j_gene: TRBJ1-2
len: 15
v_gene: TRBV6-5
CDR3aa: CASSYGFGENYGYTF

j_gene: TRBJ1-3
len: 15
v_gene: TRBV5-1
CDR3aa: CASSLDRDSGNTIYF

j_gene: TRBJ2-7
len: 13
v_gene: TRBV6-5
CDR3aa: CASSFDRAYEQYF

j_gene: TRBJ2-7
len: 14
v_gene: TRBV7-2
CDR3aa: CASSEEQGLGKQYF

j_gene: TRBJ1-5
len: 14
v_gene: TRBV2
CDR3aa: CASSEGGGYQPQHF

j_gene: TRBJ2-5
len: 17
v_gene: TRBV5-6
CDR3aa: CASRPGLAGGPGETQYF

j_gene: TRBJ2-7
len: 15
v_gene: TRBV6-5
CDR3aa: CASSYRREGLYEQYF

j_gene: TRBJ2-2
len: 16
v_gene: TRBV30
CDR3aa: CAWRGLLAGDTGELFF

j_gene: TRBJ1-1
len: 13
v_gene: TRBV16
CDR3aa: CASSLIRDTEAFF

j_gene: TRBJ1-6
len: 15
v_gene: TRBV28
CDR3aa: CASCSGGTYNSPLHF

j_gene: TRBJ2-5
len: 13
v_gene: TRBV5-5
CDR3aa: CASSRGQEETQYF

j_gene: TRBJ1-1
len: 16
v_gene: TRBV7-2
CDR3aa: CASSSRRGQGNTEAFF

j_gene: TRBJ2-7
len: 15
v_gene: TRBV30
CDR3aa: CAWRYPGQGGHEQYF

j_gene: TRBJ2-2
len: 18
v_gene: TRBV5-5
CDR3aa: CASSLAGLQGAGTGELFF

j_gene: TRBJ1-3
len: 17
v_gene: TRBV2
CDR3aa: CASSGVRTGSSGNTIYF

j_gene: TRBJ1-2
len: 13
v_gene: TRBV28
CDR3aa: CASSLLGNYGYTF

j_gene: TRBJ1-1
len: 18
v_gene: TRBV11-3
CDR3aa: CASSLDLSRASMNTEAFF

j_gene: TRBJ2-1
len: 15
v_gene: TRBV6-5
CDR3aa: CASRSGLAGRNEQFF

j_gene: TRBJ1-2
len: 14
v_gene: TRBV19
CDR3aa: CASSIVGDTSSLTF

j_gene: TRBJ1-2
len: 13
v_gene: TRBV2
CDR3aa: CASSPLGQGGYTF

j_gene: TRBJ2-5
len: 13
v_gene: TRBV9
CDR3aa: CASSVNGEGTQYF

j_gene: TRBJ1-1
len: 14
v_gene: TRBV12-5
CDR3aa: CASGLGFENTEAFF